The 12 T cell receptor beta chains in this list originate from one sample, sequenced in a study of T cells expressing NK-cell markers. TCRdb re-called the 5' RACE reads and gives one entry per CDR3 protein, without DNA. The table lists some 600,000 distinct CDR3 sequences. Sequenced material: blood T cells: a sorted CD56 or NKG2C T cell subset, CD4+ or CD8+ T cells, or bulk PBMC T cells (not recorded which). Receptors originate from a man younger than 35 in good health.

The rearrangement joins TRBV6-5 to TRBJ2-1; TCRdb's assignment of TRBD2 cannot be checked, as there is no DNA. The CDR3 contains 19 residues. Germline-derived CDR1 and CDR2 are MNHEY and SVGAGI. CDR3: CASSYSGAGGIGTYNEQFF.

V usage is TRBV6-1 and J usage is TRBJ2-2; TCRdb names TRBD1, which stays unverified in the absence of DNA. The CDR3 consists of 17 residues. Germline V gene lookup returns CDR1 MNHNS and CDR2 SASEGT. CDR3 in amino acids: CASIPWLREGNTGELFF.

The V call is TRBV29-1, the J call TRBJ2-5; TCRdb names TRBD2, which stays unverified in the absence of DNA. Germline values: CDR1 SQVTM, CDR2 ANQGSEA. The CDR3 is 13 amino acids. CDR3 sequence: CSSREGLVETQYF.

The rearrangement links TRBV3-1 to TRBJ2-5; TCRdb's D call of TRBD2 is untestable without DNA. The CDR3 has 14 residues. CDR1 is LGHDT, CDR2 YNNKEL, per germline (reference sequence). This CDR3 reads CASSPEGSEETQYF.

The chain is built from TRBV28 and TRBJ1-1. Germline V gene sequence: CDR1 MDHEN, CDR2 SYDVKM. The CDR3 has 12 amino acids. The chain's CDR3 is CASSFRYTEAFF.

This chain links TRBV12-3 or TRBV12-4 with TRBJ2-7; the TCRdb D gene call, TRBD1, has no DNA to confirm it. CDR3 length: 14 residues. CDR3 protein: CASSRSGTVYEQYF.

The chain has TRBV3-1 and TRBJ1-2. CDR1 is LGHDT, CDR2 YNNKEL, per germline (reference sequence). This CDR3 is built from 14 residues. CDR3 amino acids: CASSPRSQAGGYTF. Looking up the rest from reference TRBV3-1 and TRBJ1-2 gives the full variable domain: DTAVSQTPKYLVTQMGNDKSIKCEQNLGHDTMYWYKQDSKKFLKIMFSYNNKELIINETVPNRFSPKSPDKAHLNLHINSLELGDSAVYFCASSPRSQAGGYTFGSGTRLTVV.

The chain is built from TRBV12-5 and TRBJ2-1. The germline CDR1 and CDR2 sequences are LGHNT and FRNRAP. CDR3 length: 16 amino acids. CDR3 region: CASGLVRVEPRGEQFF.

This rearrangement joins TRBV19 to TRBJ2-6; as DNA is missing, the TRBD2 call by TCRdb cannot be tested. There are 18 residues in the CDR3. CDR1 is LNHDA, CDR2 SQIVND, per germline (reference sequence). The CDR3: CASSIDGGLGAGANVLTF.

The chain combines TRBV15 with TRBJ2-3; the D call from TCRdb, TRBD1, cannot be confirmed without DNA. Per germline, CDR1 LNHNV and CDR2 YYDKDF (reference sequence). The CDR3 sequence is 14 residues long. The CDR3 sequence: CATTTPGGTDTQYF. The full variable domain, completed using reference TRBV15 and TRBJ2-3, is DAMVIQNPRYQVTQFGKPVTLSCSQTLNHNVMYWYQQKSSQAPKLLFHYYDKDFNNEADTPDNFQSRRPNTSFCFLDIRSPGLGDTAMYLCATTTPGGTDTQYFGPGTRLTVL.

The V and J genes are TRBV20-1 and TRBJ1-1. CDR1 is DFQATT and CDR2 is SNEGSKA in the germline V gene (reference sequence). This CDR3 is 13 amino acids long. The CDR3 loop reads CSARRSENTEAFF.

This CDR3 reads CAWGSQGYTEAFF. The chain links TRBV30 to TRBJ1-1; the D call from TCRdb, TRBD1, cannot be confirmed without DNA. Germline values: CDR1 GTSNPN, CDR2 SVGIG (reference sequence). This CDR3 is built from 13 residues.